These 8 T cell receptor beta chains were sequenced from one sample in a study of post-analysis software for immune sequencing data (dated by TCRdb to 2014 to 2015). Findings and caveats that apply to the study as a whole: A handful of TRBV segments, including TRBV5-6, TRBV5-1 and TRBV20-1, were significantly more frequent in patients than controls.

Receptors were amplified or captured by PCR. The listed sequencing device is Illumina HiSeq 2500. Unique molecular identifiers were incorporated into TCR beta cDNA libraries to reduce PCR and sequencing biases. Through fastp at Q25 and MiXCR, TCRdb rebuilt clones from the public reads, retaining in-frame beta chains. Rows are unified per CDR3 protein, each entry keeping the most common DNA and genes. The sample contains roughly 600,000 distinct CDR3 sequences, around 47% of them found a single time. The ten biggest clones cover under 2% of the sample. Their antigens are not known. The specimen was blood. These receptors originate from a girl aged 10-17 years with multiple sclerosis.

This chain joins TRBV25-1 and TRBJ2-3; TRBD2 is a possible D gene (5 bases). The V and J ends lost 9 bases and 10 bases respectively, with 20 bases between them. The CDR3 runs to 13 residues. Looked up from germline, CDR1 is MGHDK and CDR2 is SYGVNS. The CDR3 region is CASDSPPAAAQYF. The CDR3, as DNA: TGTGCCAGTGACTCCCCTCCCGCAGCGGCGCAGTATTTT.

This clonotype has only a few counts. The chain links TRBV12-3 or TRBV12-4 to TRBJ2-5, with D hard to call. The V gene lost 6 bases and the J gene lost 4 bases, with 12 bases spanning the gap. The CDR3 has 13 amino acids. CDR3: CASSSILAETQYF. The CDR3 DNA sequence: TGTGCCAGCAGCTCCATACTCGCAGAGACCCAGTACTTC.

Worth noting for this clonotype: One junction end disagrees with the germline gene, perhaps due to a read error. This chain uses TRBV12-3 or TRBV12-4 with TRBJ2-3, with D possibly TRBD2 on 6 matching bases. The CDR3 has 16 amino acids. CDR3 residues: CASSLGGDEGTDAQYF. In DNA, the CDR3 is TGTGCCAGCAGTTTAGGGGGGGATGAGGGCACAGATGCGCAGTATTTT.

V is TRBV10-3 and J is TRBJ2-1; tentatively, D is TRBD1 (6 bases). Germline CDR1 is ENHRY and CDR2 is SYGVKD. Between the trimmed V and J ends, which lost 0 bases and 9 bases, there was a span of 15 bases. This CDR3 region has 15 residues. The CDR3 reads CAISESDRPLGEQFF. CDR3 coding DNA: TGTGCCATCAGTGAGTCGGACAGACCCCTGGGTGAGCAGTTCTTC.

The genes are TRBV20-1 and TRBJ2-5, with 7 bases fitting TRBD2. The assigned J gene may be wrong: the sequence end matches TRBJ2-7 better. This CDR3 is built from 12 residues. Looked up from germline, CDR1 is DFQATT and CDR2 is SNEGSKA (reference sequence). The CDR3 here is CSARRGDYEQYF. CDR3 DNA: TGCAGTGCCCGACGGGGGGACTACGAGCAGTACTTC.

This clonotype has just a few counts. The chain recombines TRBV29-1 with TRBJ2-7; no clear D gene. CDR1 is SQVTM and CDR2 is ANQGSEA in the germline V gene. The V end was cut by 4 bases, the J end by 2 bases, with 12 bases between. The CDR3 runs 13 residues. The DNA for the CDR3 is TGCAGCGTTGGATCCCCCGTCGCCTACGAGCAGTACTTC. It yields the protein CSVGSPVAYEQYF.

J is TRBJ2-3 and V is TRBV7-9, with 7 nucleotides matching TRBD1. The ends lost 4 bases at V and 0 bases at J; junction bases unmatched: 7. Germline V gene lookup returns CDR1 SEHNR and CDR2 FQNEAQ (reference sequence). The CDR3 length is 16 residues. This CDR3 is CASSSRQTGSTDTQYF. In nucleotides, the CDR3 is TGTGCCAGCAGCTCCCGACAGACAGGGAGCACAGATACGCAGTATTTT. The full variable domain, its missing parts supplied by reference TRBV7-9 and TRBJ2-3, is DTGVSQNPRHKITKRGQNVTFRCDPISEHNRLYWYRQTLGQGPEFLTYFQNEAQLEKSRLLSDRFSAERPKGSFSTLEIQRTEQGDSAMYLCASSSRQTGSTDTQYFGPGTRLTVL.

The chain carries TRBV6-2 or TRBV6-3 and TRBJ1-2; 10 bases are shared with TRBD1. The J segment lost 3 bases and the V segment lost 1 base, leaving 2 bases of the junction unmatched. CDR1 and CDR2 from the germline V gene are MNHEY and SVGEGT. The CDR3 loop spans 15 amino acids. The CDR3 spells CASSYLTGGYYGYTF. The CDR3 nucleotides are TGTGCCAGCAGTTACTTGACAGGGGGCTACTATGGCTACACCTTC.